The rows below give T cell receptor beta chains drawn from one sample of a study of T cells in localized non-small cell lung cancer. The assay was immunoSEQ multiplex PCR, and TCRdb's table has in-frame clones only and misses some. The sample contains roughly 48,000 clones, over 60% of which appear only once. Sequences were derived from PBMCs, sampled before any cancer treatment. These receptors originate from a woman aged 40 to 75 with stage II lung adenocarcinoma. The CDR3 runs from the conserved cysteine through the conserved F or W. A D gene is named only where the DNA matches it firmly. Not every row has a clone size; where given, it reads once, few, many or a size class.

clone size	V gene	J gene	D gene	CDR3 DNA	CDR3 protein
few	TRBV14	TRBJ1-1	-	TGTGCCAGCGCCCAACAGACGAACACTGAAGCTTTCTTT	CASAQQTNTEAFF
-	TRBV18	TRBJ1-1	-	TGTGCCAGCTCACCACCCGGCACCGGGAACACTGAAGCTTTCTTT	CASSPPGTGNTEAFF
-	TRBV10-3	TRBJ2-7	-	TGTGCCATCAGTGATCGAGGGGACGAGCAGTACTTC	CAISDRGDEQYF
-	TRBV18	TRBJ2-3	TRBD2	TGTGCCAGCTCACGGACTAGCGGGGGGAGCACAGATACGCAGTATTTT	CASSRTSGGSTDTQYF
-	TRBV10-3	TRBJ1-4	TRBD1	TGTGCCATCAGTGAGTCAGGGACAGGGGCATTAAATGAAAAACTGTTTTTT	CAISESGTGALNEKLFF
few	TRBV19	TRBJ1-1	TRBD1	TGTGCCAGTAGTCTCCGGGACAGCCAAGCTTTCTTT	CASSLRDSQAFF
once	TRBV29-1	TRBJ1-2	-	TGCAGCGTTCGCACCCTACAAGGGTATGGCTACACCTTC	CSVRTLQGYGYTF
-	TRBV27	TRBJ2-7	TRBD1	TGTGCCAGCAGTTTGACAGGGGGTCACGAGCAGTACTTC	CASSLTGGHEQYF
-	TRBV5-6	TRBJ1-3	TRBD1	TGTGCCAGCAGCTTCTGGACAGGGGTGAGGGGAAACACCATATATTTT	CASSFWTGVRGNTIYF
-	TRBV14	TRBJ2-7	-	TGTGCCAGCAGCCAAACCCTACAGGGCGAGCAGTACTTC	CASSQTLQGEQYF
-	TRBV30	TRBJ2-7	TRBD1	TGTGCCTGTCCGCGGGACAGGGGGTTCTCCTACGAGCAGTACTTC	CACPRDRGFSYEQYF
-	TRBV28	TRBJ1-5	TRBD1	TGTGCCAGCAGGAATGGACAGGGCGGCCAGCCCCAGCATTTT	CASRNGQGGQPQHF
few	TRBV2	TRBJ2-5	-	TGTGCCAGCAGTGAGGGGACGGAGGCCCAGTACTTC	CASSEGTEAQYF
once	TRBV5-6	TRBJ1-5	-	TGTGCCAGCAGCTCCCAGGGGTATGAGCCCCAGCATTTT	CASSSQGYEPQHF
-	TRBV11-3	TRBJ2-5	TRBD1	TGTGCCAGCAGCTTAGGGGACAGGGTCACAGAGACCCAGTACTTC	CASSLGDRVTETQYF
-	TRBV7-2	TRBJ1-1	TRBD1	TGTGCCAGCAGCATCACCACAGGGGGCTCTGAAGCTTTCTTT	CASSITTGGSEAFF
-	TRBV19	TRBJ1-4	-	TGTGCCAGTTCGACAGTTCCGGGAGAAAAACTGTTTTTT	CASSTVPGEKLFF
-	TRBV28	TRBJ1-5	TRBD1	TGTGCCAGCACCAAACAGGGGGCAGGCAATCAGCCCCAGCATTTT	CASTKQGAGNQPQHF
-	TRBV28	TRBJ2-5	-	TGTGCCAGCAGTTTAGAGGCAGGCCTACGCGGGGAGACCCAGTACTTC	CASSLEAGLRGETQYF
-	TRBV4-2	TRBJ1-1	-	TGTGCCAGCAGCCAATCGACAGAGAACACTGAAGCTTTCTTT	CASSQSTENTEAFF
-	TRBV18	TRBJ2-3	-	TGTGCCAGCTCACCACCGGTGAACACAGATACGCAGTATTTT	CASSPPVNTDTQYF
once	TRBV19	TRBJ1-6	-	TGTGCCAGTAGTATTGAGGGGCAAACGAACGGAAATTCACCCCTCCACTTT	CASSIEGQTNGNSPLHF
-	TRBV29-1	TRBJ2-1	-	TGCAGCGTTGAAGGTTGGACCCTTGACAATGAGCAGTTCTTC	CSVEGWTLDNEQFF
-	TRBV5-6	TRBJ2-7	TRBD2	TGTGCCAGCAGTCCCAGCGGGGGATACCTGTACGAGCAGTACTTC	CASSPSGGYLYEQYF
few	TRBV7-2	TRBJ1-2	TRBD1	TGTGCCAGCAGCCCACAGGGGTCATATGGCTACACCTTC	CASSPQGSYGYTF
few	TRBV4-1	TRBJ2-3	TRBD2	TGCGCCAGCAGCCAAGATCCCAGCGGGGGGGCCGGGGATACGCAGTATTTT	CASSQDPSGGAGDTQYF
-	TRBV9	TRBJ1-4	-	TGTGCCAGCAGCGTAGGGGGGGCGCTGGGTGAAAAACTGTTTTTT	CASSVGGALGEKLFF
-	TRBV5-4	TRBJ2-7	-	TGTGCCAGCAGCTTGGGCGCTGGGCATATCTACGAGCAGTACTTC	CASSLGAGHIYEQYF
-	TRBV6-1	TRBJ1-4	TRBD1	TGTGCCAGCAGTGGACAGGGGTATGAAAAACTGTTTTTT	CASSGQGYEKLFF
-	TRBV6-5	TRBJ2-7	-	TGTGCCAGCAGTGACAGTTTGGACGAGCAGTACTTC	CASSDSLDEQYF
few	TRBV9	TRBJ2-7	TRBD2	TGTGCCAGCAGCGTAGAAGGGAGCGGGGTCTACGAGCAGTACTTC	CASSVEGSGVYEQYF
-	TRBV5-1	TRBJ1-1	-	TGCGCCAGCAGCTCGGACCAATTGGGGGACACTGAAGCTTTCTTT	CASSSDQLGDTEAFF
-	TRBV9	TRBJ2-1	-	TGTGCCAGCAGCGTAGGAGGGGCTTCTGTCAATGAGCAGTTCTTC	CASSVGGASVNEQFF
-	TRBV28	TRBJ1-4	-	TGTGCCAGCAGTGAGGAGATGAGGGGGGGCACGTTTGGGAGATATAAACTGTTTTTT	CASSEEMRGGTFGRYKLFF
-	TRBV13	TRBJ2-5	-	TGTGCCAGCAGCCGGGACCCCGACGAAGAGACCCAGTACTTC	CASSRDPDEETQYF
-	TRBV6-5	TRBJ1-5	-	TGTGCCAGCAGTTACTCCGGTTTAGGCAATCAGCCCCAGCATTTT	CASSYSGLGNQPQHF
-	TRBV18	TRBJ1-4	-	TGTGCCAGCTCACCGTGGGGTTTAGATGAAAAACTGTTTTTT	CASSPWGLDEKLFF
-	TRBV29-1	TRBJ1-1	TRBD1	TGCAGCGTTGGACCCCATCAAGGGGGCATGAACACTGAAACTTTCTTT	CSVGPHQGGMNTETFF
-	TRBV18	TRBJ1-1	-	TGTGCCAGCTCTCCGGTCCCGAGGGACACTGAAGCTTTCTTT	CASSPVPRDTEAFF
-	TRBV5-1	TRBJ2-5	-	TGCGCCAGCAGTTTCCTGGGGGGGGCGCAAGAGACCCAGTACTTC	CASSFLGGAQETQYF
-	TRBV7-6	TRBJ1-6	-	TGTGCCAGCAGCGCAGGGGAATACTCACCCCTCCACTTT	CASSAGEYSPLHF